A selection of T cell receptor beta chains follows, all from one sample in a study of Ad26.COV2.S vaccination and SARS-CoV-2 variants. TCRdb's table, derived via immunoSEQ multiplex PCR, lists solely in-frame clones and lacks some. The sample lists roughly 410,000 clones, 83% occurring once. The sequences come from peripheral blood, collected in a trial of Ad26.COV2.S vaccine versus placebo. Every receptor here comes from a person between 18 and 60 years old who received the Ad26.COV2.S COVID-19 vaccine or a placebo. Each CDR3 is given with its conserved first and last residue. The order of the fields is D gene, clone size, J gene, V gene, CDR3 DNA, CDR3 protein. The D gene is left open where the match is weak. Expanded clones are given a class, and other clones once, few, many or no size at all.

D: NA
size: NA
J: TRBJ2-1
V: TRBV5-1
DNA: TGCGCCAGCAGTCATCGGCAGGGGAGCCCCGATGAGCAGTTCTTC
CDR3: CASSHRQGSPDEQFF

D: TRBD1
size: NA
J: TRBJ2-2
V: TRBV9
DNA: TGTGCCAGCAGGGACAGGAGGAACACCGGGGAGCTGTTTTTT
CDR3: CASRDRRNTGELFF

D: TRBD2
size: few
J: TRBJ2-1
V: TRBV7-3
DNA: TGTGCCAGCAGCTTCGATAGCGGGGCCTACAATGAGCAGTTCTTC
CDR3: CASSFDSGAYNEQFF

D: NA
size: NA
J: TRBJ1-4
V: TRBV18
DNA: TGTGCCAGCTCACCACGGGGCAACCGGGAAAAACTGTTTTTT
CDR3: CASSPRGNREKLFF

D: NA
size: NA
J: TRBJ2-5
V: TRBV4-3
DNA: TGCGCCAGCAGCCAAGGCCCGGGTTTTGGTGAGACCCAGTACTTC
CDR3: CASSQGPGFGETQYF

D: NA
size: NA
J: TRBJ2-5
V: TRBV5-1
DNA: TGCGCCAGCAGCAATCCGAGGCTAGCGGAGACCCAGTACTTC
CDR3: CASSNPRLAETQYF

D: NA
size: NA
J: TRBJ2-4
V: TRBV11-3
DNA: TGTGCCAGCAGCACAGAGCGGAACGTCGGAAACATTCAGTACTTC
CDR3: CASSTERNVGNIQYF

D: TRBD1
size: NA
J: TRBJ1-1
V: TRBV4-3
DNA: TGCGCCAGCAGCCAACCCCGGGACAGGGGGTCCCCTGAAGCTTTCTTT
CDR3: CASSQPRDRGSPEAFF

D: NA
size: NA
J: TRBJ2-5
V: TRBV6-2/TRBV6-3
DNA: TGTGCCAGCAGTTATAGCTCCTGGGCGACCCAGTACTTC
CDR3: CASSYSSWATQYF

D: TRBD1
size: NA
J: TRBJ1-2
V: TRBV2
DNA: TGTGCCAGCGGCCTACAGGGGGCGGCTGGCTACACCTTC
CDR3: CASGLQGAAGYTF

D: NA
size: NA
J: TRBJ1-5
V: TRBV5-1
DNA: TGCGCCAGCAGCTTGGGAGTAGGAGGGCTAGGTCAGCCCCAGCATTTT
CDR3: CASSLGVGGLGQPQHF

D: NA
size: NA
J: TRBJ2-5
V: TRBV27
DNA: TGTGCCAGCAGGACTATCGGGACAAGTGAAGAGACCCAGTACTTC
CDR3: CASRTIGTSEETQYF

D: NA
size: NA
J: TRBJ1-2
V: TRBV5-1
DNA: TGCGCCAGCAGCTTGGTTCAGGGGCGCGCAGAGGGCTACACCTTC
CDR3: CASSLVQGRAEGYTF

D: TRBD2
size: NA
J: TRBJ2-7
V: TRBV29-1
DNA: TGCAGCGTCACTAGCGGGGGCCACGAGCAGTACTTC
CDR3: CSVTSGGHEQYF

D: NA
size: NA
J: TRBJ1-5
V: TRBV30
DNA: TGTGCCTGGAGCAAAAGGGCGTATCAGCCCCAGCATTTT
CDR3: CAWSKRAYQPQHF

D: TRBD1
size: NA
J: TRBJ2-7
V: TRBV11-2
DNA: TGTGCCAGCAGCTCTCTTGGGGGGACAGGGGTCCACGAGCAGTACTTC
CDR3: CASSSLGGTGVHEQYF

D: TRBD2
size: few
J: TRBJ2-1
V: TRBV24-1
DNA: TGTGCCACCAGTGACCCTAGCGGGGGGGCCGAGGGTGAGCAGTTCTTC
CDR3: CATSDPSGGAEGEQFF

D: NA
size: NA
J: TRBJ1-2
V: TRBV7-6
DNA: TGTGCCAGCAGCTTAGCGAGAGGAAATGGCTACACCTTC
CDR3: CASSLARGNGYTF

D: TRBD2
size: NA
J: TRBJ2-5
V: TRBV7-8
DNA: TGTGCCGGAACCCGGGGGGGCCAGGAGACCCAGTACTTC
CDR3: CAGTRGGQETQYF

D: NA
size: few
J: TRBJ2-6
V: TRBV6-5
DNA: TGTGCCAGCACCTACGGAGGACCCGGGGCCAACGTCCTGACTTTC
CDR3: CASTYGGPGANVLTF

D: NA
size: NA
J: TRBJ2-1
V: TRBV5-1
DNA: TGCGCCAGCAGCTTTGGCACCAGCTCCTACAATGAGCAGTTCTTC
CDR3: CASSFGTSSYNEQFF

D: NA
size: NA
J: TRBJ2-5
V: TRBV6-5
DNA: TGTGCCAGCAGCCCCAGACAGGCTACAGAGACCCAGTACTTC
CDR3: CASSPRQATETQYF

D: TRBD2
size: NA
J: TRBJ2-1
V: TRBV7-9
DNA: TGTGCCAGCAGCTTAGGGAGCGGGGCGCTCCACGAGCAGTTCTTC
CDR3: CASSLGSGALHEQFF

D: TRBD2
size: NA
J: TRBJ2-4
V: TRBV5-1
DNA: TGCGCCAGCAGCTTGGGACTAGCGGGGGAAAACATTCAGTACTTC
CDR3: CASSLGLAGENIQYF

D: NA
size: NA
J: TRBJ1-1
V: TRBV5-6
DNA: TGTGCCAGCAGCAGCCGTGCGGGCCTCAACACTGAAGCTTTCTTT
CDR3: CASSSRAGLNTEAFF

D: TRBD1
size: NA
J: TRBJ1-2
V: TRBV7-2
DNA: TGTGCCAGCAGCGCGGGACAGAACTATGGCTACACCTTC
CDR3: CASSAGQNYGYTF

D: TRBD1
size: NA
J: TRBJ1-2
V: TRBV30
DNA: TGTGCCTGGCAGACAGGGCTGAACTATGGCTACACCTTC
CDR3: CAWQTGLNYGYTF

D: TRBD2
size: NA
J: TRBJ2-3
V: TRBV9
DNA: TGTGCCAGCAGCGTAGTAGCGGGAGGTAGCACAGATACGCAGTATTTT
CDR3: CASSVVAGGSTDTQYF

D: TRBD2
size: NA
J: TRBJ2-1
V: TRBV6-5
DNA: TGTGCCAGCAGCTTTAGCGGGAGGGCCTACAATGAGCAGTTCTTC
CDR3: CASSFSGRAYNEQFF

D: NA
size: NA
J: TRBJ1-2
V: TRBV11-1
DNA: TGTGCCAGCAGCTTAAGCCGAGCTAACTATGGCTACACCTTC
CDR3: CASSLSRANYGYTF

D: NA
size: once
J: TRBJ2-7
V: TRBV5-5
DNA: TGTGCCAGCAGCTTGACGGGTGATTCCTACGAGCAGTACTTC
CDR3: CASSLTGDSYEQYF

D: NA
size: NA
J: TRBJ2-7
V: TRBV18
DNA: TGTGCCAGCCACACTCCGGACACAGCCTACGAGCAGTACTTC
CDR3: CASHTPDTAYEQYF

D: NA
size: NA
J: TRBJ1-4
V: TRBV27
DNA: TGTGCCAGCAGTTTATTTCCATTGGCGTCTAATGAAAAACTGTTTTTT
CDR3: CASSLFPLASNEKLFF

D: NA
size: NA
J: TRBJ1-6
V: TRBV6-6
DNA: TGTGCCAGCAGTACCCGGGGGGAGACGTTTGGATCACCCCTCCACTTT
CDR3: CASSTRGETFGSPLHF

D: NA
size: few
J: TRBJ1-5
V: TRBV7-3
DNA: TGTGCCACCAAGACGGTATTAAATCAGCCCCAGCATTTT
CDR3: CATKTVLNQPQHF

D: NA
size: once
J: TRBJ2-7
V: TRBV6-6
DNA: TGTGCCAGCACCCAAGCCCAGGGACACGAGCAGTACTTC
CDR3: CASTQAQGHEQYF

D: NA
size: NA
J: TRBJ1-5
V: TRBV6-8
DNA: TGTGCCAGCGGAAAAAGGGGAAGCAATCAGCCCCAGCATTTT
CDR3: CASGKRGSNQPQHF

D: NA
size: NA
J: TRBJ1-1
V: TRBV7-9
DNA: TGTGCCAGCAGCTTGCGGGCCGAGGAGGGCACTGAAGCTTTCTTT
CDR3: CASSLRAEEGTEAFF

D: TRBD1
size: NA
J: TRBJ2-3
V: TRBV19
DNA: TGTGCCAGTAGTAAAGGTCGACAGGGGGAGGCAGATACGCAGTATTTT
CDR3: CASSKGRQGEADTQYF

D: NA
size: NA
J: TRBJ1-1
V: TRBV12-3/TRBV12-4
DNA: TGTGCCAGCACTCCAGGCTGGGGTTCAGCTTTCTTT
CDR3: CASTPGWGSAFF

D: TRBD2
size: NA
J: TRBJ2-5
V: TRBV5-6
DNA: TGTGCCAGCAGCCGACGACCTACTAGCGGAGTACCCCGGACCCAGTACTTC
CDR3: CASSRRPTSGVPRTQYF

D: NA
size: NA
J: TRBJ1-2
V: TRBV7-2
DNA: TGTGCCAGCAGCTTACACCGGGGAGGAGCAGCTGGCTACACCTTC
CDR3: CASSLHRGGAAGYTF

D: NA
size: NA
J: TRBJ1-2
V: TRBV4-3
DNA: TGCGCCAGCAGCCAAGATGGGGATGGAGGGGACAACGGCTACACCTTC
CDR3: CASSQDGDGGDNGYTF

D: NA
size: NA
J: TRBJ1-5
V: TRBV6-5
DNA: TGTGCCAGCAGTTACTCGGGGGGGGATCAGCCCCAGCATTTT
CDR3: CASSYSGGDQPQHF

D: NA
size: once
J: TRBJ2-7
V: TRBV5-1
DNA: TGCGCCAGCAGCTCGGGGTTGGGGGAGTCTGCCTACGAGCAGTACTTC
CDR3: CASSSGLGESAYEQYF

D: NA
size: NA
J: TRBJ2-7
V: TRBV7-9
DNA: TGTGCCAGCTCCACAGGTGGCGGGGAGCAGTACTTC
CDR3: CASSTGGGEQYF